The clone carrying this T cell receptor (beta chain) was seen a few times. Its antigen is currently unknown. The sample belongs to a study of cytomegalovirus exposure and HLA in healthy donors. The overall study: Both the 120 validation repertoires and the approximately 700 first-cohort repertoires used the same platform, as reported by a later analysis. Findings and limits, study-wide: Reports credit the classifier with highly specific, highly sensitive diagnosis of cytomegalovirus status. Despite most TCR sequences being rare, some public TCRs occurred in many donors.

Only in-frame clones appear in the TCRdb table, and some are missing; sequencing was by immunoSEQ multiplex PCR. Of 150,000 to 200,000 clones listed, approximately 80% are singletons. Germline V lookup: CDR1 KGHSH, CDR2 LQKENI. The CDR3 consists of 15 residues. V shed 6 bases and J 6 bases; nucleotides not matched to a gene: 10. The donors were part of the validation cohort of 120 subjects. That cohort was separate from the first cohort, which comprised roughly 670 subjects. The sample taken for sequencing was PBMCs. This chain links TRBV18 with TRBJ2-1; 8 nucleotides agree with TRBD2. This TCR was sampled from a man younger than 30 in good health and CMV-seropositive. CDR3 in amino acids: CASSPLRSGSNEQFF. The CDR3 nucleotides read TGTGCCAGCTCGCCCCTCCGGAGCGGGAGCAATGAGCAGTTCTTC.